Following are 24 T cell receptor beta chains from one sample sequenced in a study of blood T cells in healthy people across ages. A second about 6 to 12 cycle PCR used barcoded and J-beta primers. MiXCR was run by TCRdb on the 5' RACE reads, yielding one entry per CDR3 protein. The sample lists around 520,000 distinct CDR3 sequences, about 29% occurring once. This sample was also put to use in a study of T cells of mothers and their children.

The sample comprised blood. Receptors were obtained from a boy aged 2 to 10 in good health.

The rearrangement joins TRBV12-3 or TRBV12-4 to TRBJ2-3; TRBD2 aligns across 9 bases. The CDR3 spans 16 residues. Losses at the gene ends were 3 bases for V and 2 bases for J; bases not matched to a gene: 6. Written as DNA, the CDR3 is TGTGCCAGCAGTTTGGCGGGGGGGCATAACACAGATACGCAGTATTTT. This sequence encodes CASSLAGGHNTDTQYF.

This chain's CDR3 is CASSIFRVNTGELFF. CDR3 sequence (DNA): TGTGCCAGCAGCATCTTCCGGGTGAACACCGGGGAGCTGTTTTTT. V usage is TRBV7-8 and J usage is TRBJ2-2, with D hard to call. Germline V lookup: CDR1 SGHVS, CDR2 FQNEAQ. The CDR3 runs 15 residues. V lost 5 bases to trimming and J lost 1 base, with 11 bases between them. The entire variable domain, with the rest obtained from reference TRBV7-8 and TRBJ2-2, is as follows: GAGVSQSPRYKVAKRGQDVALRCDPISGHVSLFWYQQALGQGPEFLTYFQNEAQLDKSGLPSDRFFAERPEGSVSTLKIQRTQQEDSAVYLCASSIFRVNTGELFFGEGSRLTVL.

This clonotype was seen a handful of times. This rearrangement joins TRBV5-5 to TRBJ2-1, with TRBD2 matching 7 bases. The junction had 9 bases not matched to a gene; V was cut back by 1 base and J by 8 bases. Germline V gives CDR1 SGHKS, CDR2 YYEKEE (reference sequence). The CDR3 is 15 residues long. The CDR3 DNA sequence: TGTGCCAGCAGCTTGCAGGTGGCGGGAGTCCATGAGCAGTTCTTC. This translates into CASSLQVAGVHEQFF.

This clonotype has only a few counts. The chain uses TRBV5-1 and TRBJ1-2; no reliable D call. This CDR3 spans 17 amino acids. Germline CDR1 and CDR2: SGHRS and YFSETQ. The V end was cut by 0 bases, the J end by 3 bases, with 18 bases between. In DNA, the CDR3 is TGCGCCAGCAGCTTGGCGGGAGGACCAGGTGAGGACTATGGCTACACCTTC. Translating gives CASSLAGGPGEDYGYTF. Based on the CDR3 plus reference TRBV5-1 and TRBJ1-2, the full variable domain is KAGVTQTPRYLIKTRGQQVTLSCSPISGHRSVSWYQQTPGQGLQFLFEYFSETQRNKGNFPGRFSGRQFSNSRSEMNVSTLELGDSALYLCASSLAGGPGEDYGYTFGSGTRLTVV.

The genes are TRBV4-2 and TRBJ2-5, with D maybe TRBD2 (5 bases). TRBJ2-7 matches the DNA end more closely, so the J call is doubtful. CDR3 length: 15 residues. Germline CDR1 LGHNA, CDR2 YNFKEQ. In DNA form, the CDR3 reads TGTGCCAGCAGCCAAGCCCCCGGACGGGACTACGAGCAGTACTTC. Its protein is CASSQAPGRDYEQYF.

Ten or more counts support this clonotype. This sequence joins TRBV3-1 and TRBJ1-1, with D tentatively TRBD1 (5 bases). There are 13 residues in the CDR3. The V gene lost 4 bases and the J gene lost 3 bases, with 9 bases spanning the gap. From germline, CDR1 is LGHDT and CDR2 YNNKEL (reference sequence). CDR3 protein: CASSRRGDTEAFF. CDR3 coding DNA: TGTGCCAGCAGCCGGCGGGGGGACACTGAAGCTTTCTTT.

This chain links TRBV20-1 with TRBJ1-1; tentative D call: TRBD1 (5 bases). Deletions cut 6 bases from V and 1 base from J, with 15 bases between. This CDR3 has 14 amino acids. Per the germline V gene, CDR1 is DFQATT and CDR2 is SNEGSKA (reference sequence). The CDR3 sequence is CSADSPGRNTEAFF. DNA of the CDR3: TGCAGTGCCGACAGCCCTGGGCGGAACACTGAAGCTTTCTTT.

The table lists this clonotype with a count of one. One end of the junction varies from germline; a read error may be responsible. The CDR3 sequence is CASSTQGADTEAIF. The CDR3 nucleotides read TGTGCCAGCTCAACCCAGGGGGCAGACACTGAAGCTATCTTT. The V call is TRBV18, the J call TRBJ1-1, with 8 positions matching TRBD1. From germline, CDR1 is KGHSH and CDR2 LQKENI. This CDR3 is 14 amino acids long.

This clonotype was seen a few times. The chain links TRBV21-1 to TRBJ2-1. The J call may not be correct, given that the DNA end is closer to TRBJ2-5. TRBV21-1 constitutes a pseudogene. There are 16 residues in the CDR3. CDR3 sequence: CASSKEGTPRQETQYF. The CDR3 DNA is TGTGCCAGCAGCAAAGAAGGAACACCTCGCCAAGAGACCCAGTACTTC.

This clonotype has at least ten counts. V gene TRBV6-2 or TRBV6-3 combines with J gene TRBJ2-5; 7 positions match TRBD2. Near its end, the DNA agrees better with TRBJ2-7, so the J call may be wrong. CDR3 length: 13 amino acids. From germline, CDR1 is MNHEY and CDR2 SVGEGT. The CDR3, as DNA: TGTGCCAGCAGCCTCGGGACTATCTACGAGCAGTACTTC. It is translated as CASSLGTIYEQYF.

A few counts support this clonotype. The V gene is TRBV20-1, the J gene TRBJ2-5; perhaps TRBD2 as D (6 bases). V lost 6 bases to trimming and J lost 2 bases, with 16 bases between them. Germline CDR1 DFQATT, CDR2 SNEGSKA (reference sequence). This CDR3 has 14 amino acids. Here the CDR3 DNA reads TGCAGTGCCCCTCGAGGGAGCGGGCAAGAGACCCAGTACTTC. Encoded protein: CSAPRGSGQETQYF.

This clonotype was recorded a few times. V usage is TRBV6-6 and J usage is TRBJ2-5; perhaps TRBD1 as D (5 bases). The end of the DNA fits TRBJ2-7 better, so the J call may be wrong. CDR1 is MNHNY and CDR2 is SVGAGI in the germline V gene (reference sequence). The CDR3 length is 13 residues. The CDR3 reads CASSSDNSYEQYF. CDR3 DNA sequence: TGTGCCAGCAGTTCGGACAATTCCTACGAGCAGTACTTC.

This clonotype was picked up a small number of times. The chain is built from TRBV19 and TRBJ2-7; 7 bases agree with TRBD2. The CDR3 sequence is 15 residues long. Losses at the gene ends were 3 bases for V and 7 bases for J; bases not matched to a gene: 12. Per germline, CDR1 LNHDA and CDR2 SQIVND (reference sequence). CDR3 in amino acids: CASSIPAGLFVEQYF. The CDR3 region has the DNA TGTGCCAGTAGTATTCCGGCGGGACTATTCGTTGAGCAGTACTTC.

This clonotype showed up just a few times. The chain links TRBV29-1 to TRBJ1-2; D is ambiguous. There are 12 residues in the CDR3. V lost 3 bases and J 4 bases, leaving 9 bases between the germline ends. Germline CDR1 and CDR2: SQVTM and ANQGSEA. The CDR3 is CSVDVRAYGYTF. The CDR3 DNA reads TGCAGCGTTGATGTTAGAGCCTATGGCTACACCTTC.

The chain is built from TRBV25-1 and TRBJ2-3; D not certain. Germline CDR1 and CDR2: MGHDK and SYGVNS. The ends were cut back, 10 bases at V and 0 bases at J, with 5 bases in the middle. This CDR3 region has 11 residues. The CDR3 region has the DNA TGTGCCAAGGACAGCACAGATACGCAGTATTTT. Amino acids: CAKDSTDTQYF.

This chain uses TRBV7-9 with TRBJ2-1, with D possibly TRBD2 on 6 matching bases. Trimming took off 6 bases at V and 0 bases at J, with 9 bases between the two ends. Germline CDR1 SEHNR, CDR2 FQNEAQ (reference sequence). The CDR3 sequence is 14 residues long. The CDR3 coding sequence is TGTGCCAGCAGGGGGGGAAGCTCCTACAATGAGCAGTTCTTC. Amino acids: CASRGGSSYNEQFF.

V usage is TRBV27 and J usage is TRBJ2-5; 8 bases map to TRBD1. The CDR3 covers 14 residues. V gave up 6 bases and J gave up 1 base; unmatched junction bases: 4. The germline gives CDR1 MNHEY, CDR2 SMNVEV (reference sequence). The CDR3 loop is CASSRDRSQETQYF. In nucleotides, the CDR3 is TGTGCCAGCAGCCGGGACAGGTCCCAAGAGACCCAGTACTTC.

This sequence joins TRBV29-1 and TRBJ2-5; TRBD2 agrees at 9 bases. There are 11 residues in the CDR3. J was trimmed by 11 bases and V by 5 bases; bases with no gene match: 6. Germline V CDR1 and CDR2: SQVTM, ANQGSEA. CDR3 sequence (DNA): TGCAGCGTTCCCGGCGGGGGGGCACAGTACTTC. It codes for CSVPGGGAQYF.

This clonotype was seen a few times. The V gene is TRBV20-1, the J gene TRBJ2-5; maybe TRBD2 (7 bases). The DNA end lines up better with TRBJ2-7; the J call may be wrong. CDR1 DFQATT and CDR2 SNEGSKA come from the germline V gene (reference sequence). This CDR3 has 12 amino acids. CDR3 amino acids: CSVLGAGVEQYF. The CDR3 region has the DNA TGCAGTGTATTGGGGGCGGGAGTCGAGCAGTACTTC.

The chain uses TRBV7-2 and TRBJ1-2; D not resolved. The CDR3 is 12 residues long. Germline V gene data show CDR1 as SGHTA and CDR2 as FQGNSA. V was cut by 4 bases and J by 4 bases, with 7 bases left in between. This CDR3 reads CASSWAGYGYTF. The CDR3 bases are TGTGCCAGCAGCTGGGCAGGCTATGGCTACACCTTC.

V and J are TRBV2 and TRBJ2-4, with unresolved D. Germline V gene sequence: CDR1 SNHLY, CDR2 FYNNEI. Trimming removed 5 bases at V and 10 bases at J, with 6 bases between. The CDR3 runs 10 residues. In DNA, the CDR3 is TGTGCCAGCAGTTCCCAAATTCAGTACTTC. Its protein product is CASSSQIQYF.

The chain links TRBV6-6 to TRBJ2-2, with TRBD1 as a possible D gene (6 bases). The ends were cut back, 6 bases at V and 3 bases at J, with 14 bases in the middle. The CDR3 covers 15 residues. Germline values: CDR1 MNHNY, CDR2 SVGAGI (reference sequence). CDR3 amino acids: CASSPGPGDTGELFF. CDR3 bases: TGTGCCAGCAGCCCGGGCCCAGGGGACACCGGGGAGCTGTTTTTT.

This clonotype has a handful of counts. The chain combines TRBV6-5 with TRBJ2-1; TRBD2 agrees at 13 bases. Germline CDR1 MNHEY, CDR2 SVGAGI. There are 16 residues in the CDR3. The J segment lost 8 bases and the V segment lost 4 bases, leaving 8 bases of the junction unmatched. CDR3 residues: CASSSRLAGGLDEQFF. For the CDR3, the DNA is TGTGCCAGCAGTTCCCGACTAGCGGGAGGATTGGATGAGCAGTTCTTC.

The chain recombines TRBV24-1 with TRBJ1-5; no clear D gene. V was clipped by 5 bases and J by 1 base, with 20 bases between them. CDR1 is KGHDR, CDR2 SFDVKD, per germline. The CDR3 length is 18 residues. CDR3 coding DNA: TGTGCCACCAGTGTCCCCCGGTCCAGGACGAGGAGCAATCAGCCCCAGCATTTT. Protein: CATSVPRSRTRSNQPQHF.